Included here is one T cell receptor (beta chain) sequence, with context. Its binding antigen is unknown. It has no much larger one-base neighbor in the sample; base qualities were not kept. The data derive from a study of cytomegalovirus exposure and HLA in healthy donors (dated by TCRdb to about 2017). The study in broad terms: According to an earlier analysis of several hundred of the donors, about 170 million T cells yielded roughly 110 million unique TCR beta sequences and about 280 Gb of sequence data. Donor age, sex, ethnicity and CMV serostatus were compiled alongside the repertoire data. Along with the approximately 620-subject first cohort, a separate validation cohort of some 130 different subjects was used. In a later analysis, previously published TCR beta repertoires from 666 donors were re-analyzed and high-resolution HLA genotyping was added so that TCR occurrence patterns could be studied. Four to six DR-DQ haplotypes were handled as single units for association and clustering, since linkage in the cohort was strong. Roughly 300 gigabases of sequencing data and approximately 91 million unique TCR sequences made up an early release that covered several hundred HLA-typed donors. An earlier analysis of 500 to 650 of the donors applied high-throughput TCR beta sequencing to assess whether each TCR beta V gene segment acted as functional or pseudogenic. The study combined high-throughput TCR immunosequencing, statistical association of individual TCRs with disease status, and machine learning to predict cytomegalovirus infection status. Typing coverage varied by locus: 629-630 donors for A, B, C, DRB1 and DQB1; about 520 for DQA1; about 600 for DPA1; some 470 for DPB1. HLA typing covered class I and class II loci at four-digit resolution. A later genetic analysis used genome-wide SNP genotypes for about 65% of the 666 donors, treating that subset as a discovery cohort. Among under 450 genotyped donors of the cohort, an average of around 240,000 unique TCR beta nucleotide sequences were sequenced per donor, roughly 18% of them non-productive. Of the roughly 410 genotyped donors, 81% were placed in the genetic ancestry cluster associated with self-reported Caucasian donors. The study was designed to test whether signatures of past pathogen exposure could be identified by cataloging public T cell receptors. Every repertoire in the discovery cohort had been generated on one and the same sequencing platform. The T cell repertoires of 666 subjects were profiled by immunosequencing and related to cytomegalovirus serostatus. The later analysis used no new phenotypic data to find candidate immune exposures, relying instead on TCR beta sequences and their occurrence across donors. Overall study results and their limits: Some IMGT-functional V segments, including TRBV6-2 and TRBV6-3, could not be distinguished by the 87-base-pair reads and were therefore excluded. Most TCR sequences were observed very rarely across donors, whereas some public TCRs were present in many individuals. A group of highly shared sequence variants was considered likely to be a technical artifact of the sequencing pipeline. A later analysis found that HLA-associated TCR beta chains were more clonally expanded and had lower generation probabilities than equally common non-associated chains. A later genetic analysis associated a missense DCLRE1C variant with V-gene and J-gene trimming of TCR beta chains, and an independent cohort replicated the association. Presence/absence analyses assumed roughly uniform sequencing depth across donors, an assumption that may not hold. HLA typing was unavailable for some donors at each locus, so association tests used only the typed subset. The authors suggested that the approach could potentially be extended to other disease states and immunological phenotypes. A few of the identified cytomegalovirus-associated TCR beta chains were confirmed in vitro to be specific for cytomegalovirus antigens. In a later genetic analysis, fewer N-insertions in productive TCRs were reported among donors in an Asian-associated ancestry cluster than the roughly 700-donor mean. Broadly in line with IMGT annotations, most TCR beta V segments showed up in productive rearrangements about 87% or about 30% of the time in an earlier analysis of around 600 of the donors. CMV serostatus was the only immune exposure information available for the cohort. The classifier was reported to diagnose cytomegalovirus status with high specificity and sensitivity in both the original and validation cohorts. A total of 150 to 200 TCR beta chains were listed by the study as associated with cytomegalovirus. Strong co-occurrence of HLA alleles, especially DR and DQ, made assigning TCR associations to individual alleles difficult. In this cohort, only TCR beta chains were sequenced, and detectable features were limited by the absence of alpha or paired-chain data. According to a later analysis, parvovirus B19, influenza, CMV and Epstein-Barr virus appeared linked to several top co-occurrence clusters. A further reported finding was that TCR beta sequences accurately predicted the HLA-A and HLA-B alleles for most subjects in the first cohort. A later analysis found that TCR association rates varied across HLA loci, with DRB1 alleles showing the most associated TCRs and HLA-C alleles the fewest. Correlated functional status among segregating V segments might reflect linkage disequilibrium, but an unknown experimental factor could not be ruled out. Because counts were too low, 15 to 20 rarely observed V segments, including chromosome 9 orphons, were left out of the earlier analysis of 500 to 650 of the donors. At a false discovery rate of 0.05, a later analysis linked roughly 17,000 TCR beta sequences to specific HLA alleles. In a later analysis, most CMV-associated TCR beta chains were found to appear HLA-restricted, with HLA associations seemingly driven largely by CMV exposure.

The library was built by means of the immunoSEQ multiplex PCR assay. The multiplex PCR relied on a mix of 60 forward primers for TCR Vbeta segments and 13 reverse primers for TCR Jbeta segments. A multiplex PCR assay on genomic DNA amplified the CDR3 region of rearranged TCR beta genes. The Illumina HiSeq System was used to sequence the amplified TCR beta libraries as 87-base-pair reads. As for the original processing: A later analysis tallied tens of millions of unique TCR beta chains across the 700 or so repertoires, and approximately 12 million of those chains were shared by two or more donors. Raw reads were error-corrected and collapsed into unique sequences by a nearest-neighbor algorithm in which closely related sequences were merged to remove PCR and sequencing errors. To assign V, D and J gene segments, CDR3 sequences were aligned to IMGT reference sequences. For a sequence to be retained, at least a six-nucleotide match to both a V gene segment and a J gene segment was required. A rearrangement counted as productive if the CDR3 had no stop codons and remained in frame with V and J, and every other rearrangement counted as non-productive. Following IMGT convention, CDR3 was defined as the stretch from the second conserved V-encoded cysteine to the conserved J-encoded phenylalanine. In an earlier analysis of just under 600 of the donors, sequences lacking an unambiguous match to a single V gene segment were excluded. An earlier analysis of several hundred of the donors classified V segments as functional when productive rearrangements were above 56.7% and as segregating when the standard deviation between donors was above 5%. A statistical classification framework was built to diagnose cytomegalovirus status from the catalog of TCR beta chain sequences. In a later analysis, TCR nucleotide sequences were compared against IMGT/GENE-DB human TR gene sequences so that V and J genes could be assigned. Using the TCRdist pipeline, a later analysis assigned CDR3 sequences along with most-parsimonious VDJ recombination scenarios. In a later analysis, every TCR beta chain was defined by the combination of its CDR3 amino acid sequence and its V-gene family, and reads without a unique V-gene family were dropped. In a later analysis, fewer than 600 highly shared, low-generation-probability nucleotide sequences were removed to address suspected cross-contamination and a sequencing artifact. In a later analysis, a clonal expansion index for each public chain was calculated from normalized within-repertoire ranks of inferred template counts. A later analysis computed generation probabilities with a VDJ recombination model fitted to out-of-frame rearrangements, and checked the results against IGoR. In a later analysis, TCR-TCR, TCR-HLA and TCR-CMV co-occurrence was scored with hypergeometric tests, and a repertoire-size bias correction was applied to TCR pairs. In a later analysis, false discovery rates were estimated by permuting HLA or CMV assignments 20 times. In a later analysis, co-occurring TCRs were grouped using DBSCAN, and TCRdist sequence similarity was added for clustering within HLA-allele-positive subsets. For co-occurrence clustering, repertoires with fewer than 30,000 or more than 120,000 public chains were excluded, along with four or five repertoires with anomalous nucleotide sharing. The immuneACCESS repertoire file appears here via TCRdb, limited to in-frame rearrangements. These files lack a portion of the clones; in checked studies, under half of the deficit traces to unresolved V genes, and the cause of the others is not known. V, J and clone size reflect that table, while D and trimming were determined from the DNA. This sample gives 280,000 or so clones in total; around nine tenths of them show up just once. The ten largest clonotypes hold about 2% of the sample.

The cohort was made up of several hundred healthy bone marrow donors. At the time of sampling, all cohort members were nominally healthy, though unrecorded immune exposures were likely present. The donor was CMV seronegative and belonged to the group of under 400 seronegative cohort members. Each donor provided a peripheral blood sample, and peripheral blood mononuclear cells were used for TCR beta sequencing. Genomic DNA extraction from the blood cell samples was performed with the Qiagen DNeasy Blood Extraction Kit. Spanning cysteine to phenylalanine, the CDR3 consists of 14 amino acids. Kept here is only the CDR3 DNA, which spans 42 bases and is read in frame from base 1. CDR1 is given as MNHNY and CDR2 as SVGAGI, both from the germline V gene (reference sequence). V sheds 6 bases and J sheds 6 bases, leaving 14 bases between their ends.

This receptor was taken from a woman aged 18-29 years in good health and CMV-seronegative. Sequenced input: PBMCs. This sequence uses TRBV6-6 and TRBJ2-2; a tentative D match to TRBD1 spans 5 bases. The base sequence is TGTGCCAGCAGCCTAATCAGGGTGCCCGGGGAGCTGTTTTTT. Its amino acids are CASSLIRVPGELFF.